The sequence of this TCR beta chain was determined in a study of PD-1 blockade in classical Hodgkin lymphoma. Across the study: Nivolumab dosed at 3 mg/kg went to patients intravenously every 2 weeks. The study's findings and limits: Those achieving complete response showed baseline diversity like newly diagnosed patients. Repertoire differences have undefined causes, possibly disease activity or prior therapy.

As to this clone: What it binds is unknown.

Germline-derived CDR1 and CDR2 are MDHEN and SYDVKM. The CDR3 sequence is 17 residues long. V lost 3 bases and J lost 4; bases outside the gene matches: 8. Each of the patients experienced relapse following autologous stem cell transplantation, and their brentuximab vedotin exposure differed. Profiled with immunoSEQ multiplex PCR; TCRdb holds only in-frame clones, not every one. The repertoire holds roughly 24,000 clones, 65% to 85% seen once, with 8% to 8.5% in the top ten. The chain joins TRBV28 to TRBJ2-1; 11 bases align to TRBD2. This sequence was found in a human donor with classical Hodgkin lymphoma. Sequences were derived from peripheral blood mononuclear cells (PBMCs), sampled before the second cycle of nivolumab. The CDR3 coding sequence is TGTGCCAGCAGTTTGAGCTACCTAGCGGGGGGATACAATGAGCAGTTCTTC. It codes for CASSLSYLAGGYNEQFF.